The 22 T cell receptor beta chains given below trace back to one sample, sequenced in a study of blood T cell repertoires in COVID-19. TCRdb's copy holds only in-frame clones and misses some; the assay was immunoSEQ multiplex PCR. This table has around 200,000 clones, approximately 87% appearing once. Sequencing used peripheral blood. Receptors were obtained from a woman between 18 and 29 years old who had recovered from COVID-19.

The J gene is TRBJ1-6, the V gene TRBV7-5; the tabulated D call, TRBD1, remains unverified against the DNA. TRBV7-5 has pseudogene status. CDR3 size: 17 residues. The DNA for the CDR3 is TGTGTCAGAAGCTTAGATGGGTCACAGGGGTTAAATTCACCCCTCCACTTT. It yields the protein CVRSLDGSQGLNSPLHF.

The rearrangement joins TRBV6-5 to TRBJ2-5, with D maybe TRBD1 (6 bases). This CDR3 contains 14 residues. Germline V gene sequence: CDR1 MNHEY, CDR2 SVGAGI. V was cut by 6 bases and J by 1 base, with 12 bases left in between. CDR3 nucleotide sequence: TGTGCCAGCAGCCAGGGACAAGCCCAAGAGACCCAGTACTTC. This codes for CASSQGQAQETQYF.

The CDR3 spells CACIGGGGLAGYNEQFF. In DNA, the CDR3 is TGTGCCTGTATCGGGGGTGGAGGGCTAGCGGGATACAATGAGCAGTTCTTC. This chain joins TRBV30 and TRBJ2-1; 9 bases are shared with TRBD2. From germline, CDR1 is GTSNPN and CDR2 SVGIG (reference sequence). The CDR3 has 17 amino acids. Trimming removed 6 bases from V and 4 bases from J; junction bases left unmatched: 16.

The J gene is TRBJ2-5, the V gene TRBV27; D is uncertain. Germline CDR1 is MNHEY and CDR2 is SMNVEV (reference sequence). The CDR3 is 13 amino acids. V was trimmed by 5 bases and J by 3 bases, leaving 10 bases between them. As DNA, the CDR3 is TGTGCCAGCAGTCTACTGGGCGAAGAGACCCAGTACTTC. Protein: CASSLLGEETQYF.

The chain carries TRBV2 and TRBJ2-2; D perhaps matches TRBD2 (6 bases). Germline values: CDR1 SNHLY, CDR2 FYNNEI. Trimming left V 6 bases short and J 6 bases short, with 23 bases between. This CDR3 contains 17 residues. The CDR3 DNA follows: TGTGCCAGCAGCCCTCCCCCCCGGGGGTTTAGTCCCGGGGAGCTGTTTTTT. Its protein is CASSPPPRGFSPGELFF. The whole variable domain, remainder taken from reference TRBV2 and TRBJ2-2, is EPEVTQTPSHQVTQMGQEVILRCVPISNHLYFYWYRQILGQKVEFLVSFYNNEISEKSEIFDDQFSVERPDGSNFTLKIRSTKLEDSAMYFCASSPPPRGFSPGELFFGEGSRLTVL.

The chain links TRBV19 to TRBJ2-1; TRBD1 is a possible D gene (5 bases). The CDR3 is 15 residues long. Between the trimmed V and J ends, which lost 3 bases and 5 bases, there was a span of 14 bases. CDR1 is LNHDA, CDR2 SQIVND, per germline (reference sequence). CDR3 sequence: CASSMIQGVHNEQFF. CDR3 coding DNA: TGTGCCAGTAGTATGATCCAGGGCGTCCACAATGAGCAGTTCTTC.

This clone was recorded a few times. The chain is built from TRBV10-3 and TRBJ2-2, with TRBD2 matching 9 bases. Germline V gene lookup returns CDR1 ENHRY and CDR2 SYGVKD. This CDR3 has 14 residues. V was pared by 9 bases and J by 5 bases, with 7 bases of the junction left unmatched. CDR3 sequence: CAILAGELTGELFF. The DNA for the CDR3 is TGTGCCATTTTAGCGGGAGAATTGACCGGGGAGCTGTTTTTT.

As concerns this clone: Mismatch with germline at one junction end may stem from a read error. The chain is built from TRBV7-2 and TRBJ1-2; 11 positions agree with TRBD1. CDR3 length: 14 amino acids. Germline V gene lookup returns CDR1 SGHTA and CDR2 FQGNSA. The CDR3 is CASSQTGTGGPCAF. The CDR3 DNA reads as TGTGCCAGCAGCCAAACCGGGACAGGGGGACCCTGTGCCTTC.

This clone has just a few counts. The chain uses TRBV15 and TRBJ2-7; 9 bases match TRBD1. Unmatched junction bases numbered 7, after V lost 6 bases and J lost 1 base. There are 15 residues in the CDR3. Per germline, CDR1 LNHNV and CDR2 YYDKDF (reference sequence). CDR3 amino acids: CATRRTGDGSYEQYF. For the CDR3, the DNA is TGTGCCACCAGACGGACAGGGGACGGTTCCTACGAGCAGTACTTC.

This clone was detected once. Its ends do not fully match the called genes, so a read error is possible. J is TRBJ2-1 and V is TRBV7-7; 9 nucleotides align to TRBD2. This CDR3 is built from 15 residues. CDR1 and CDR2 from the germline V gene are SSHAT and FNYEAQ (reference sequence). The CDR3 loop is CASSLGLAGNYEQFF. The CDR3 DNA reads as TGTGCTAGCAGCTTAGGGCTAGCGGGGAACTATGAGCAGTTCTTC. The variable domain in full, completed from reference TRBV7-7 and TRBJ2-1, reads GAGVSQSPRYKVTKRGQDVTLRCDPISSHATLYWYQQALGQGPEFLTYFNYEAQPDKSGLPSDRFSAERPEGSISTLTIQRTEQRDSAMYRCASSLGLAGNYEQFFGPGTRLTVL.

The J gene is TRBJ1-2, the V gene TRBV7-9, with a weak D call TRBD1 (6 bases). The ends were cut back, 5 bases at V and 6 bases at J, with 16 bases in the middle. Germline CDR1 SEHNR, CDR2 FQNEAQ (reference sequence). The CDR3 is 14 amino acids. The CDR3 nucleotides read TGTGCCAGCAGCCCTACAACAGGGTACCATGGCTACACCTTC. This gives the protein CASSPTTGYHGYTF. The complete variable domain, with remaining parts taken from reference TRBV7-9 and TRBJ1-2, reads DTGVSQNPRHKITKRGQNVTFRCDPISEHNRLYWYRQTLGQGPEFLTYFQNEAQLEKSRLLSDRFSAERPKGSFSTLEIQRTEQGDSAMYLCASSPTTGYHGYTFGSGTRLTVV.

This clone occurred a few times. The chain employs TRBV3-1 (or the pseudogene TRBV3-2) and TRBJ1-1; TRBD1 matches at 7 bases. The CDR3 loop spans 11 amino acids. Germline V CDR1 and CDR2: LGHDT, YNNKEL (reference sequence). Trimming cost V 4 bases and J 11 bases; bases outside gene matches: 4. For the CDR3, the DNA is TGTGCCAGCAGCCCGACAGGGAGGGCTTTCTTT. It translates to CASSPTGRAFF.

The V and J genes are TRBV7-2 and TRBJ2-3; 7 positions match TRBD2. This CDR3 contains 17 residues. The V gene's germline CDR1 is SGHTA and CDR2 FQGNSA. The trim removed 2 bases at V and 7 bases at J, leaving 15 bases unmatched. The CDR3: CASSLRREWGRTNTQYF. DNA of the CDR3: TGTGCCAGCAGCTTAAGGCGGGAGTGGGGCCGGACGAATACGCAGTATTTT.

In its sample, this clone was seen once. The chain uses TRBV25-1 and TRBJ1-2; the match to TRBD1 covers 9 bases. The length of the CDR3 is 14 residues. The V segment lost 6 bases and the J segment 7 bases; nucleotides outside the gene matches: 9. CDR1 MGHDK and CDR2 SYGVNS come from the germline V gene. The chain's CDR3 is CASSWGTGFGGYTF. In DNA form, the CDR3 reads TGTGCCAGCAGCTGGGGGACAGGGTTCGGTGGCTACACCTTC.

The chain has TRBV6-2 or TRBV6-3 and TRBJ2-3; 9 bases are shared with TRBD1. This CDR3 region has 15 residues. Germline CDR1 reads MNHEY; CDR2 reads SVGEGT. Losses at the gene ends were 0 bases for V and 7 bases for J; bases not matched to a gene: 5. CDR3 coding DNA: TGTGCCAGCAGTTACTCCGGGACAGGGATCAATACGCAGTATTTT. Amino acids: CASSYSGTGINTQYF.

This chain uses TRBV19 with TRBJ2-5; D is possibly TRBD2 (6 bases). The CDR3 totals 15 residues. V was shortened by 3 bases and J by 5 bases, with 16 bases between the two germline ends. Germline assignment: CDR1 LNHDA and CDR2 SQIVND (reference sequence). CDR3 protein: CASSIFGSKGETQYF. CDR3 DNA: TGTGCCAGTAGTATCTTCGGGAGTAAAGGGGAGACCCAGTACTTC.

The chain has TRBV5-1 and TRBJ2-3; possible D gene TRBD1, 5 bases. V shed 1 base and J shed 2 bases, with 8 bases lying between them. Germline CDR1 reads SGHRS; CDR2 reads YFSETQ. The CDR3 sequence is 14 residues long. The CDR3 here is CASSLSRATDTQYF. The CDR3, as DNA: TGCGCCAGCAGCTTGAGCAGGGCCACAGATACGCAGTATTTT.

This chain joins TRBV9 and TRBJ1-6; maybe TRBD1 (5 bases). With 4 bases removed from V and 1 base from J, the gap between germline ends came to 12 bases. The V gene's germline CDR1 is SGDLS and CDR2 YYNGEE. CDR3 size: 16 residues. CDR3: CASSPRQGSYNSPLHF. DNA of the CDR3: TGTGCCAGCAGCCCTCGGCAGGGATCCTATAATTCACCCCTCCACTTT.

The chain is built from TRBV7-8 and TRBJ2-3; 9 bases map to TRBD1. The CDR3 totals 16 residues. With V trimmed by 7 bases and J by 7 bases, 15 bases remained unmatched. Per the germline V gene, CDR1 is SGHVS and CDR2 is FQNEAQ. CDR3 in amino acids: CASTLRRDRVLYTQYF. The DNA for the CDR3 is TGTGCCAGCACTCTTCGCCGGGACAGGGTGTTATATACGCAGTATTTT.

V is TRBV5-1 and J is TRBJ1-1; 9 bases are a match to TRBD1. The CDR3 consists of 12 residues. The J segment lost 11 bases and the V segment lost 4 bases, leaving 6 bases of the junction unmatched. From germline, CDR1 is SGHRS and CDR2 YFSETQ. This CDR3 is CASSRDRVRAFF. The CDR3, as DNA: TGCGCCAGCAGCCGGGACAGGGTGAGGGCTTTCTTT.

The rearrangement joins TRBV2 to TRBJ1-5; 8 positions agree with TRBD1. With V trimmed by 6 bases and J by 6 bases, 7 bases remained unmatched. CDR1 is SNHLY and CDR2 is FYNNEI in the germline V gene. The CDR3 length is 14 residues. The CDR3 sequence: CASRQDRDRQPQHF. In DNA, the CDR3 is TGTGCCAGCAGGCAGGACAGGGATCGTCAGCCCCAGCATTTT.

J is TRBJ1-2 and V is TRBV21-1; the tabulated D call, TRBD1, remains unverified against the DNA. TRBV21-1 corresponds to a pseudogene. CDR3 size: 16 residues. Written as DNA, the CDR3 is TGTGCCAGCAGCCACTGGGGACAGGTAAACCTCTATGGCTACACCTTC. Translation gives CASSHWGQVNLYGYTF.